This T cell receptor (beta chain) was retrieved from a study of PD-L1 blockade in urothelial cancer. Specified time point: pretreatment peripheral blood. Some clones are missing from TCRdb's copy, which holds only in-frame ones; the method was immunoSEQ multiplex PCR. This table holds some 43,000 clones, 65% to 85% found once. The CDR3 covers 15 residues. Germline values: CDR1 MNHEY, CDR2 SMNVEV (reference sequence). V was trimmed by 5 bases and J by 4 bases, leaving 16 bases between them. The sequences come from PBMCs, collected around atezolizumab (anti-PD-L1) treatment. The rearrangement uses TRBV27 and TRBJ2-3; maybe TRBD1 (6 bases). This receptor was taken from a man in his fifties or sixties with urothelial cancer. CDR3 nucleotides: TGTGCCAGCAGTCAATCAGGGACAATCTCAGATACGCAGTATTTT. This gives the protein CASSQSGTISDTQYF.